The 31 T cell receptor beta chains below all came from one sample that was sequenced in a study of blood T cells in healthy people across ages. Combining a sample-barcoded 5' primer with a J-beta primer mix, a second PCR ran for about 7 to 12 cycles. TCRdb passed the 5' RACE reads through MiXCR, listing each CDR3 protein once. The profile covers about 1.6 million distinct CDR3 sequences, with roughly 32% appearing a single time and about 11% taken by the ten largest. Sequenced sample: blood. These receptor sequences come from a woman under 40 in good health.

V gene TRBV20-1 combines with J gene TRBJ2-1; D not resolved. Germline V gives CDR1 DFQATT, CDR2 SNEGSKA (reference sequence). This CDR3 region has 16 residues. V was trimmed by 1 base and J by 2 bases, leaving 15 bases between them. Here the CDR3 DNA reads TGCAGTGCTAGAGCTTCGGTTAGTGGACCCTACAATGAGCAGTTCTTC. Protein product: CSARASVSGPYNEQFF.

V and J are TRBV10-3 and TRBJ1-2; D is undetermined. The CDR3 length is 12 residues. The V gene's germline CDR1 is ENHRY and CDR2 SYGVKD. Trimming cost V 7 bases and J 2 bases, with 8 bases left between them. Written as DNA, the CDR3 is TGTGCCATCACCGGAACAAACTATGGCTACACCTTC. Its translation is CAITGTNYGYTF.

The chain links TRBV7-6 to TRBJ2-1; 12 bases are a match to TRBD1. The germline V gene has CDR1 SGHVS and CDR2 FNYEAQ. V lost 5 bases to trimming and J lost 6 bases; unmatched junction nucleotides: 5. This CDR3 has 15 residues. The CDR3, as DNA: TGTGCCAGCAGCACCGGGACAGGGGGCCCCAATGAGCAGTTCTTC. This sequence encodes CASSTGTGGPNEQFF.

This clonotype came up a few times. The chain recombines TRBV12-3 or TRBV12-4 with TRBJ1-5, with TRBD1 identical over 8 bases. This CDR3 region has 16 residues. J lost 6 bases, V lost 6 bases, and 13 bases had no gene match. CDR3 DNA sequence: TGTGCCAGCAGCCCCGGACAGGGTAATTTGGGTCAGCCCCAGCATTTT. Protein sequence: CASSPGQGNLGQPQHF.

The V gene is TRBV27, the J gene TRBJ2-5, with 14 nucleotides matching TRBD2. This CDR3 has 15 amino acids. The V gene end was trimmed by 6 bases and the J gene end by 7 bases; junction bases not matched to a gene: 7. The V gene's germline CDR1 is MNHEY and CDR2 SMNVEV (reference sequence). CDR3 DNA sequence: TGTGCCAGCAGGGGACTAGCGGGAGTCGTAGGGACCCAGTACTTC. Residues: CASRGLAGVVGTQYF.

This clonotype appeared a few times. The CDR3 sequence is CASSGAGSNQPQHF. CDR3 sequence (DNA): TGTGCCAGCTCAGGGGCTGGGAGCAATCAGCCCCAGCATTTT. The chain carries TRBV25-1 and TRBJ1-5; D is possibly TRBD1 (6 bases). The CDR3 consists of 14 residues. The germline CDR1 and CDR2 sequences are MGHDK and SYGVNS. V shed 8 bases and J shed 1 base, with 12 bases lying between them.

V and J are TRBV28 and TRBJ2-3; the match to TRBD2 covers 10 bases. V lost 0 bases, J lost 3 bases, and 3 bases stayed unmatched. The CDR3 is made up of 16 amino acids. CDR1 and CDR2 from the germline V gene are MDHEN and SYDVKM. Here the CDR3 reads CASSLWKRGGTDTQYF. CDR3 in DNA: TGTGCCAGCAGTTTATGGAAGCGGGGGGGGACAGATACGCAGTATTTT.

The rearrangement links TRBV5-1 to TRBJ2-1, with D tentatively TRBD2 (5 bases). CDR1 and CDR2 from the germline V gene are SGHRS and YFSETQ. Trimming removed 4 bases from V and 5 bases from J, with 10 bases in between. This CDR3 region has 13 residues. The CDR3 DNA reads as TGCGCCAGCAGCCCGCGGGCTAACAATGAGCAGTTCTTC. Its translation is CASSPRANNEQFF.

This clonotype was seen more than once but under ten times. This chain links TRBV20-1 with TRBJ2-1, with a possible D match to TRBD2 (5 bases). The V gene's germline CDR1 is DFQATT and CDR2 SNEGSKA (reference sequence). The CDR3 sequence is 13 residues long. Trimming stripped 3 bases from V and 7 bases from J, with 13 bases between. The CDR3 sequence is CSARGERWNEQFF. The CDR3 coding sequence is TGCAGTGCTAGGGGCGAGCGGTGGAATGAGCAGTTCTTC.

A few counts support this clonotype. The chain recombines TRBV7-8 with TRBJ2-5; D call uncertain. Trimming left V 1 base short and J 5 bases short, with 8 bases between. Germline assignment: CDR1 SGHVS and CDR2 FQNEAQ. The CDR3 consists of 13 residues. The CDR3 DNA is TGTGCCAGCAGCTTAGATCTGAGGGAGACCCAGTACTTC. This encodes CASSLDLRETQYF.

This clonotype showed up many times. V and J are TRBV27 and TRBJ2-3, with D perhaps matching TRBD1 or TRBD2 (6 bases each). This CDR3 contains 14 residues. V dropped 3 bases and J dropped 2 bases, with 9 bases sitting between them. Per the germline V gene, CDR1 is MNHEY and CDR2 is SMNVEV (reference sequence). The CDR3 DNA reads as TGTGCCAGCAGTTTCGGGGGCAACACAGATACGCAGTATTTT. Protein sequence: CASSFGGNTDTQYF.

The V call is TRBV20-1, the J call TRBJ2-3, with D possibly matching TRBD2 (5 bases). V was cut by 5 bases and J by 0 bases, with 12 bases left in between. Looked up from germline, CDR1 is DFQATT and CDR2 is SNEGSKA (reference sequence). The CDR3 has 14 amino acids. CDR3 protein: CSALRGPSTDTQYF. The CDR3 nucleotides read TGCAGTGCTCTCCGAGGGCCGAGCACAGATACGCAGTATTTT.

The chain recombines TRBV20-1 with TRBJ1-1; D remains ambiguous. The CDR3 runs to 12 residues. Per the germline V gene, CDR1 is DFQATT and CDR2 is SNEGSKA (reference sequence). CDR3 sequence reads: CRPTSGGTEAFF. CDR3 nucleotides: TGCAGGCCGACTAGCGGTGGTACTGAAGCTTTCTTT.

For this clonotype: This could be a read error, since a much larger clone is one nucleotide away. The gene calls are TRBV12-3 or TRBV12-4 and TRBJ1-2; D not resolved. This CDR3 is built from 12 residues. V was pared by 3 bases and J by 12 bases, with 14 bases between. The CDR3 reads CASSFSGYGHTF. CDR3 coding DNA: TGTGCCAGCAGTTTCAGCGGTTACGGCCACACCTTC.

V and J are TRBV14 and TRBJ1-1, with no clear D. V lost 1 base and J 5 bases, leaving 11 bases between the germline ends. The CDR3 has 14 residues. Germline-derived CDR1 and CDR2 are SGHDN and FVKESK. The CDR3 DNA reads TGTGCCAGCAGCCAAGTTGGCAGGATAACTGAAGCTTTCTTT. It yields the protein CASSQVGRITEAFF.

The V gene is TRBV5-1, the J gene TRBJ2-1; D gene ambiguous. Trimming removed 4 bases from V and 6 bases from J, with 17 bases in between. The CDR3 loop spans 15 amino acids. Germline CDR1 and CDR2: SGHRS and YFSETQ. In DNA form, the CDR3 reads TGCGCCAGCAGCCGCACGGGTGCCAGTGGCAATGAGCAGTTCTTC. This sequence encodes CASSRTGASGNEQFF.

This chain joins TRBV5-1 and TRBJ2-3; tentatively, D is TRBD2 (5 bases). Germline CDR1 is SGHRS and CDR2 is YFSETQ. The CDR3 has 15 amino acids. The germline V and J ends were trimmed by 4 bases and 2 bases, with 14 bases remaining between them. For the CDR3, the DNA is TGCGCCAGCAGCCCGGCCGGACTCTCCACAGATACGCAGTATTTT. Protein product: CASSPAGLSTDTQYF.

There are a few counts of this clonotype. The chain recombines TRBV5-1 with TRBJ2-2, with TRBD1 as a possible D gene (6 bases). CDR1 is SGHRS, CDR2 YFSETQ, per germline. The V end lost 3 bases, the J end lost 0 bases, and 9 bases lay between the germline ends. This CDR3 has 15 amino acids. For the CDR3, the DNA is TGCGCCAGCAGCTCGGGACATGCGAACACCGGGGAGCTGTTTTTT. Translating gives CASSSGHANTGELFF. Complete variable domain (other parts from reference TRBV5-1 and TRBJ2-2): KAGVTQTPRYLIKTRGQQVTLSCSPISGHRSVSWYQQTPGQGLQFLFEYFSETQRNKGNFPGRFSGRQFSNSRSEMNVSTLELGDSALYLCASSSGHANTGELFFGEGSRLTVL.

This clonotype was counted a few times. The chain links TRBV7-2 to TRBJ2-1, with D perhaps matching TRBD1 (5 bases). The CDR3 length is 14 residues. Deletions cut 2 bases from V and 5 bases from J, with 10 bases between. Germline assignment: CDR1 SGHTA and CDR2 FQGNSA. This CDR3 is CASSLFFRDNEQFF. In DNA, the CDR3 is TGTGCCAGCAGCTTATTCTTCAGGGACAATGAGCAGTTCTTC.

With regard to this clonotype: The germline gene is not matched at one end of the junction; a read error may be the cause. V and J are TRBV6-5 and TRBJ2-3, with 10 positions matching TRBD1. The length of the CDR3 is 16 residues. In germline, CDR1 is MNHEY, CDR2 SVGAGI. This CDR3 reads CASSYSDRGHTDAQYF. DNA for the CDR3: TGTGCCAGCAGTTATTCCGACAGGGGGCACACAGATGCGCAGTATTTT.

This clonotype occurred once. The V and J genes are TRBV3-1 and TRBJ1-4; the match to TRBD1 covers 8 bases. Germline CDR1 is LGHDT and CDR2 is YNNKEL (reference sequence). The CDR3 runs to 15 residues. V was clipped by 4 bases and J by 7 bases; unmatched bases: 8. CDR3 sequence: CASSPWDRPGEKLFF. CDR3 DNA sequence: TGTGCCAGCAGCCCCTGGGACAGGCCGGGTGAAAAACTGTTTTTT.

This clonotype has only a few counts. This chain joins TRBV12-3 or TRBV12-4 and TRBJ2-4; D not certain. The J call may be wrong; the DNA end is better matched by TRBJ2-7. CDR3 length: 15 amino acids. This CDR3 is CASSLARPRSHEQYF. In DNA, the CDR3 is TGTGCCAGCAGTTTAGCGCGGCCGAGGTCCCACGAGCAGTACTTC.

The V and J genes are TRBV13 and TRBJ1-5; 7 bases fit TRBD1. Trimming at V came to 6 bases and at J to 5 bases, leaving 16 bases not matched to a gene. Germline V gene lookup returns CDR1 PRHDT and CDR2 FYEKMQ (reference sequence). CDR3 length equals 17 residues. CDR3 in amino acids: CASRRRDRARRDQPQHF. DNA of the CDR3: TGTGCCAGCAGACGCCGGGACAGAGCTAGGAGGGATCAGCCCCAGCATTTT.

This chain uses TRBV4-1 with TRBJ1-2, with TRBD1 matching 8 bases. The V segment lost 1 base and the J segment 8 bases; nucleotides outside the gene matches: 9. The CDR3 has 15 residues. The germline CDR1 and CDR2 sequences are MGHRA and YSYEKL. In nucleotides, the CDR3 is TGCGCCAGCAGCCAAGCCCAAGTCAGGGGGCAGGGCTACACCTTC. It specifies CASSQAQVRGQGYTF.

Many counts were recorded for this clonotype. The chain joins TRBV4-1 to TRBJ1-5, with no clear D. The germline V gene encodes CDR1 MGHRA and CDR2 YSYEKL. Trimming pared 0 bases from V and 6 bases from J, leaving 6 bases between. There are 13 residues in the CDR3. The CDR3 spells CASSQESGQPQHF. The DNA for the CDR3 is TGCGCCAGCAGCCAAGAGTCGGGTCAGCCCCAGCATTTT.

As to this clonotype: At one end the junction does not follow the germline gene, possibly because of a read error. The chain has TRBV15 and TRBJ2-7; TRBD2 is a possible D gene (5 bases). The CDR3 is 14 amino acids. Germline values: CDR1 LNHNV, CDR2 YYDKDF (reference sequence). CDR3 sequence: CTTSRDEGGYEQYF. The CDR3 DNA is TGTACCACCAGCAGAGATGAGGGCGGCTACGAGCAGTACTTC.

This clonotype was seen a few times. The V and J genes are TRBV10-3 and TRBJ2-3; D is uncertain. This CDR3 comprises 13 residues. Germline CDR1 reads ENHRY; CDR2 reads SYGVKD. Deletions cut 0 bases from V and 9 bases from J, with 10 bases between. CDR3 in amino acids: CAISESRPPTQYF. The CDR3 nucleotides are TGTGCCATCAGTGAGTCTCGCCCTCCCACGCAGTATTTT.

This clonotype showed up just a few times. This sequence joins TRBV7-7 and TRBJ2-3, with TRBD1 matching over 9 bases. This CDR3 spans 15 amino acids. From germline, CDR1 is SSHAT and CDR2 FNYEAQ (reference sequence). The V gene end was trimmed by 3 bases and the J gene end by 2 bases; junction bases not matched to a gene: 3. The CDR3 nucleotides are TGTGCCAGCAGCTTGGGGACAGGGTACACAGATACGCAGTATTTT. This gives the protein CASSLGTGYTDTQYF.

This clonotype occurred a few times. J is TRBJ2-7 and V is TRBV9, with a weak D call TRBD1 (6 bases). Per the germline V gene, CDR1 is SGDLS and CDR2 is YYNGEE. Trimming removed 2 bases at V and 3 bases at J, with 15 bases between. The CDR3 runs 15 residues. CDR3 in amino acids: CASSVTGTTGYEQYF. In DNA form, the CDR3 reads TGTGCCAGCAGCGTCACAGGGACAACTGGCTACGAGCAGTACTTC.

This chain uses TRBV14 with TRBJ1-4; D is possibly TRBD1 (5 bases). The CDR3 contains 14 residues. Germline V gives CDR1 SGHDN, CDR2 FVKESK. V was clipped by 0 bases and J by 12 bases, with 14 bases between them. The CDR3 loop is CASSQDNTGRELFF. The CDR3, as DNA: TGTGCCAGCAGCCAAGATAATACGGGACGCGAACTGTTTTTT. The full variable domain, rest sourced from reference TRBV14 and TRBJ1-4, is EAGVTQFPSHSVIEKGQTVTLRCDPISGHDNLYWYRRVMGKEIKFLLHFVKESKQDESGMPNNRFLAERTGGTYSTLKVQPAELEDSGVYFCASSQDNTGRELFFGSGTQLSVL.

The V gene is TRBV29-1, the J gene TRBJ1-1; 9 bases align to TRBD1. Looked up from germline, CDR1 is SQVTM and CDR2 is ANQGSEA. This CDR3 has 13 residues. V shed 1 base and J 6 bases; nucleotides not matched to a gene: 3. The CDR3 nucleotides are TGCAGCGTTGAAGCCGGGACAGGGCCTGAAGCTTTCTTT. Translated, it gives CSVEAGTGPEAFF.